This T cell receptor beta chain was captured in a study of cytomegalovirus exposure and HLA in healthy donors. A multiplex PCR was run with 60 Vbeta primers and 13 Jbeta primers. Libraries were prepared by immunoSEQ multiplex PCR; TCRdb keeps only in-frame clonotypes and omits some of them. The table lists over 65,000 clones. Between the trimmed V and J ends, which lost 0 bases and 8 bases, there was a span of 15 bases. The CDR3 contains 15 residues. CDR1 is SGHRS, CDR2 YFSETQ, per germline. The J gene is TRBJ2-1, the V gene TRBV5-1, with D perhaps matching TRBD1 (6 bases). The sample comprised PBMCs. This sequence originates from a woman between 25 and 40 years old in good health and CMV-seronegative. The chain's CDR3 is CASSLAGAGVDEQFF. CDR3 nucleotide sequence: TGCGCCAGCAGCTTGGCCGGGGCAGGGGTCGATGAGCAGTTCTTC.